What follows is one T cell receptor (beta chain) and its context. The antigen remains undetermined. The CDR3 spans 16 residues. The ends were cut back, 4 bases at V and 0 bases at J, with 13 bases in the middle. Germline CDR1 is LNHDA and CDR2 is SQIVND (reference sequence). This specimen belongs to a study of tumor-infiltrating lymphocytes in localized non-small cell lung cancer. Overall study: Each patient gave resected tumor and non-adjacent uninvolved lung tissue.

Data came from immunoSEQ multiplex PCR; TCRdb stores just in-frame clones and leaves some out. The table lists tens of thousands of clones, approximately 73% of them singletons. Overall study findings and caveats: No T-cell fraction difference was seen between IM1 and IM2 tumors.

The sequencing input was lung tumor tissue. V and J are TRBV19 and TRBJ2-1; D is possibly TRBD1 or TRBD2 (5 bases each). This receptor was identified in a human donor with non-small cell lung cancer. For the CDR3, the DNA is TGTGCCAGTAGTAAGGGACGGGTGAGCTCCTACAATGAGCAGTTCTTC. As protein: CASSKGRVSSYNEQFF.